The T cell receptor beta chain under discussion was sequenced for a study of blood T cell repertoires in COVID-19. About the research overall: In each case, the material was cDNA or gDNA derived from T cells, B-cell-depleted T cells, or PBMCs.

The CDR3 runs 14 residues. V was pared by 2 bases and J by 7 bases, with 12 bases between. The germline V gene encodes CDR1 MNHNS and CDR2 SASEGT. Here immunoSEQ multiplex PCR was the method, and the copy in TCRdb shows in-frame clones only, minus some. The sample comprises some 200,000 clones, roughly nine tenths of which are singletons, and approximately 1.8% rests with the top ten. The sequenced material came from peripheral blood. V and J are TRBV6-1 and TRBJ1-5; D remains unclear. This receptor was identified in a man in his 70s with acute or convalescent COVID-19. As DNA, the CDR3 is TGTGCCAGCAGTGAATCGGCAGGTTGGCAGCCCCAGCATTTT. It specifies CASSESAGWQPQHF.